This T cell receptor beta chain was captured by sequencing in a study of cytomegalovirus exposure and HLA in healthy donors. Study-level findings and limits: Reportedly, diagnosis of cytomegalovirus status by the classifier showed high specificity and sensitivity. That first-cohort TCR clusters tended to co-occur in the 95 to 150 validation repertoires was found in a later analysis.

In regard to this clone: Antigen: not known.

Using immunoSEQ multiplex PCR, the repertoire was profiled, and TCRdb retains in-frame clones only, with some absent. The table records 250,000 to 300,000 clones, roughly 90% of them present only once. Germline V gene lookup returns CDR1 SNHLY and CDR2 FYNNEI. This CDR3 region has 15 residues. Trimming removed 6 bases from V and 7 bases from J; junction bases left unmatched: 6. The TCR sequence derives from a woman in her late teens or twenties in good health and CMV-seronegative. The chain couples TRBV2 to TRBJ2-1; 13 nucleotides line up with TRBD2. The sequenced sample was PBMCs. CDR3 region: CASSAGTSGDNEQFF. The DNA of the CDR3 is TGTGCCAGCAGCGCCGGGACTAGCGGGGATAATGAGCAGTTCTTC. Looking up the rest from reference TRBV2 and TRBJ2-1 gives the full variable domain: EPEVTQTPSHQVTQMGQEVILRCVPISNHLYFYWYRQILGQKVEFLVSFYNNEISEKSEIFDDQFSVERPDGSNFTLKIRSTKLEDSAMYFCASSAGTSGDNEQFFGPGTRLTVL.